The 27 T cell receptor beta chains in this list originate from one sample, sequenced in a study of blood T cell repertoires in COVID-19. Sequenced by immunoSEQ multiplex PCR; TCRdb stores in-frame clones only, minus some. The sample shows some 180,000 clones, about 88% of them seen only once. The sequencing sample was made of peripheral blood. These receptors originate from a man aged 35-49 years with active or convalescent COVID-19.

The chain joins TRBV2 to TRBJ2-2; 7 bases map to TRBD2. With 8 bases clipped from V and 6 bases from J, the junction kept 9 bases outside the gene matches. The CDR3 runs 14 residues. Germline lookup yields CDR1 SNHLY and CDR2 FYNNEI. The CDR3 here is CASGSGTIPGELFF. The CDR3 DNA follows: TGTGCCAGCGGATCCGGGACTATCCCCGGGGAGCTGTTTTTT.

J is TRBJ1-2 and V is TRBV10-3; 11 bases agree with TRBD1. The CDR3 sequence is 14 residues long. Germline values: CDR1 ENHRY, CDR2 SYGVKD. With V trimmed by 6 bases and J by 7 bases, 7 bases remained unmatched. The CDR3 is CAIREDRGLGGYTF. The CDR3 DNA is TGTGCCATCAGGGAGGACAGGGGGCTTGGTGGCTACACCTTC.

The V gene is TRBV28, the J gene TRBJ2-1; 9 bases fit TRBD2. The CDR3 is 16 residues long. V dropped 5 bases and J dropped 7; count of bases not matched to a gene: 12. Looked up from germline, CDR1 is MDHEN and CDR2 is SYDVKM. The chain's CDR3 is CASSPHRGGAENEQFF. For the CDR3, the DNA is TGTGCCAGCAGTCCCCATCGCGGGGGGGCTGAGAATGAGCAGTTCTTC.

The chain has TRBV13 and TRBJ1-6, with TRBD1 matching over 7 bases. There are 17 residues in the CDR3. The trim removed 5 bases at V and 0 bases at J, leaving 7 bases unmatched. In germline, CDR1 is PRHDT, CDR2 FYEKMQ (reference sequence). The CDR3 loop reads CASSLRQGSSYNSPLHF. The CDR3 DNA sequence: TGTGCCAGCAGCCTCAGACAGGGTAGCTCCTATAATTCACCCCTCCACTTT.

The gene calls are TRBV6-2 or TRBV6-3 and TRBJ1-5; 7 nucleotides match TRBD1. Germline CDR1 is MNHEY and CDR2 is SVGEGT. The CDR3 spans 15 residues. J lost 4 bases, V lost 1 base, and 4 bases had no gene match. The CDR3 coding sequence is TGTGCCAGCAGTTACTTTGGGACAGCGAATCAGCCCCAGCATTTT. It codes for CASSYFGTANQPQHF.

This chain connects TRBV28 to TRBJ1-5; D is ambiguous. V lost 7 bases, J lost 1 base, and 14 bases lay in between. Per germline, CDR1 MDHEN and CDR2 SYDVKM. CDR3 length: 15 amino acids. This CDR3 reads CASTKLMKSNQPQHF. The CDR3, as DNA: TGTGCCAGCACCAAACTGATGAAGAGCAATCAGCCCCAGCATTTT.

This chain joins TRBV12-5 and TRBJ1-4; 8 bases match TRBD1. After removal of 1 base from V and 4 bases from J, the junction contained 2 bases not matched to a gene. The CDR3 extends over 15 amino acids. Germline V CDR1 and CDR2: LGHNT, FRNRAP. As DNA, the CDR3 is TGTGCTAGTGGTTTGGGACAGGGGAGTAATGAAAAACTGTTTTTT. Translated: CASGLGQGSNEKLFF.

As to this clone: One junction end does not reproduce the germline sequence, and a read error may be involved. The V gene is TRBV18, the J gene TRBJ1-1; D not resolved. From germline, CDR1 is KGHSH and CDR2 LQKENI. CDR3 length: 14 amino acids. CDR3 nucleotides: TGTGCCAGCTCACCTCCGGGGTGGAACGCTGAAGCTTTCTTT. Translation: CASSPPGWNAEAFF. The full variable domain, in which reference TRBV18 and TRBJ1-1 provide the parts outside the CDR3, is NAGVMQNPRHLVRRRGQEARLRCSPMKGHSHVYWYRQLPEEGLKFMVYLQKENIIDESGMPKERFSAEFPKEGPSILRIQQVVRGDSAAYFCASSPPGWNAEAFFGQGTRLTVV.

The chain uses TRBV19 and TRBJ2-7; 10 bases align to TRBD1. The CDR3 has 16 amino acids. V shed 5 bases, J shed 3 bases, and the junction held 10 bases outside the gene matches. Germline V gene data show CDR1 as LNHDA and CDR2 as SQIVND (reference sequence). For the CDR3, the DNA is TGTGCCAGTAGTGGGGAGGCCGGGACAGGGGACTACGAGCAGTACTTC. The encoded protein is CASSGEAGTGDYEQYF.

This chain connects TRBV6-5 to TRBJ2-7; 9 bases match TRBD1. Trimming at V came to 5 bases and at J to 3 bases, leaving 2 bases not matched to a gene. The V gene's germline CDR1 is MNHEY and CDR2 SVGAGI. The CDR3 is 13 amino acids. CDR3 nucleotide sequence: TGTGCCAGCAGTCGACAGGGGGACTACGAGCAGTACTTC. It is translated as CASSRQGDYEQYF.

J is TRBJ2-3 and V is TRBV18; the D gene is possibly TRBD1 (6 bases). CDR3 length equals 14 residues. Trimming took off 3 bases at V and 4 bases at J, with 11 bases between the two ends. Looked up from germline, CDR1 is KGHSH and CDR2 is LQKENI. The DNA of the CDR3 is TGTGCCAGCTCACCGCTACAGGGCTCAGATACGCAGTATTTT. This encodes CASSPLQGSDTQYF.

The genes are TRBV7-6 and TRBJ1-3; TRBD1 matches at 9 bases. CDR3 length equals 17 residues. Germline loops: CDR1 SGHVS, CDR2 FNYEAQ. V was pared by 1 base and J by 1 base, with 5 bases of the junction left unmatched. The CDR3 coding sequence is TGTGCCAGCAGCTTAGTCACAGGACAGGGGTCTGGAAACACCATATATTTT. Translating gives CASSLVTGQGSGNTIYF.

V usage is TRBV6-2 or TRBV6-3 and J usage is TRBJ2-1, with D possibly TRBD1 on 8 matching bases. V shed 5 bases and J shed 6 bases, with 17 bases lying between them. Germline CDR1 reads MNHEY; CDR2 reads SVGEGT. This CDR3 region has 15 residues. The CDR3, as DNA: TGTGCCAGCAGTCAGACAGGGGCGGGAGTCAATGAGCAGTTCTTC. It translates to CASSQTGAGVNEQFF.

This clone was counted between two and nine times. This chain links TRBV18 with TRBJ2-2; D is possibly TRBD2 (5 bases). This CDR3 region has 16 residues. Trimming cost V 2 bases and J 0 bases, with 10 bases left between them. Germline loops: CDR1 KGHSH, CDR2 LQKENI. The DNA for the CDR3 is TGTGCCAGCTCACCATATCGCGGGCCGAACACCGGGGAGCTGTTTTTT. Translation gives CASSPYRGPNTGELFF. The full variable domain, rest sourced from reference TRBV18 and TRBJ2-2, is NAGVMQNPRHLVRRRGQEARLRCSPMKGHSHVYWYRQLPEEGLKFMVYLQKENIIDESGMPKERFSAEFPKEGPSILRIQQVVRGDSAAYFCASSPYRGPNTGELFFGEGSRLTVL.

The rearrangement joins TRBV3-1 (or the pseudogene TRBV3-2) to TRBJ1-4; maybe TRBD1 (5 bases). The CDR3 totals 16 residues. Trimming cost V 2 bases and J 0 bases, with 10 bases left between them. The germline V gene encodes CDR1 LGHDT and CDR2 YNNKEL (reference sequence). The CDR3 sequence is CASSQPGGATNEKLFF. CDR3 bases: TGTGCCAGCAGCCAACCGGGGGGAGCAACTAATGAAAAACTGTTTTTT.

The chain recombines TRBV5-5 with TRBJ2-5; a possible D gene is TRBD1 (6 bases). V lost 0 bases and J 5 bases, leaving 14 bases between the germline ends. Germline V gene lookup returns CDR1 SGHKS and CDR2 YYEKEE (reference sequence). The CDR3 covers 15 residues. CDR3 region: CASSLGTVPGETQYF. CDR3 sequence (DNA): TGTGCCAGCAGCTTGGGGACAGTCCCTGGGGAGACCCAGTACTTC.

This sequence joins TRBV28 and TRBJ1-3, with a possible D match to TRBD1 (5 bases). Deletions cut 5 bases from V and 7 bases from J, with 30 bases between. Germline CDR1 is MDHEN and CDR2 is SYDVKM. There are 19 residues in the CDR3. CDR3 in amino acids: CASSPWTGPRDSEYNTIYF. CDR3 coding DNA: TGTGCCAGCAGTCCTTGGACCGGACCCAGGGACTCTGAATACAACACCATATATTTT.

This clone has a handful of counts. The V gene is TRBV7-9, the J gene TRBJ1-4; D is possibly TRBD1 (6 bases). CDR1 is SEHNR, CDR2 FQNEAQ, per germline (reference sequence). The CDR3 runs 15 residues. Trimming removed 4 bases from V and 3 bases from J, with 12 bases in between. This CDR3 reads CASSSTGSSNEKLFF. CDR3 DNA sequence: TGTGCCAGCAGCTCCACAGGGAGCTCTAATGAAAAACTGTTTTTT.

V usage is TRBV6-5 and J usage is TRBJ2-7; D not resolved. Trimming left V 0 bases short and J 3 bases short, with 9 bases between. Germline CDR1 MNHEY, CDR2 SVGAGI. The CDR3 is made up of 14 amino acids. The CDR3 DNA sequence: TGTGCCAGCAGTTACTCGAGACTTGACTACGAGCAGTACTTC. Protein sequence: CASSYSRLDYEQYF.

This sequence joins TRBV18 and TRBJ1-3, with TRBD1 identical over 8 bases. Germline assignment: CDR1 KGHSH and CDR2 LQKENI. The trim removed 4 bases at V and 2 bases at J, leaving 4 bases unmatched. This CDR3 has 15 amino acids. The CDR3 spells CASSLRTGPGNTIYF. Here the CDR3 DNA reads TGTGCCAGCTCACTGCGGACAGGGCCTGGAAACACCATATATTTT.

This chain links TRBV27 with TRBJ1-6; the D is unclear. Deletions cut 6 bases from V and 8 bases from J, with 11 bases between. The CDR3 runs to 13 residues. Germline values: CDR1 MNHEY, CDR2 SMNVEV (reference sequence). The CDR3 DNA reads TGTGCCAGCAGAACTGAGCGGGATTCACCCCTCCACTTT. Protein product: CASRTERDSPLHF.

The chain carries TRBV27 and TRBJ2-3; 8 positions agree with TRBD1. Germline CDR1 is MNHEY and CDR2 is SMNVEV (reference sequence). This CDR3 has 14 residues. J gave up 5 bases and V 6 bases, and 7 bases lay outside the gene matches. The CDR3 here is CASSPDRGGDTQYF. CDR3 coding DNA: TGTGCCAGCAGCCCCGACAGGGGCGGAGATACGCAGTATTTT.

V and J are TRBV3-1 (or the pseudogene TRBV3-2) and TRBJ2-3; 9 bases match TRBD2. The CDR3 has 14 amino acids. Trimming cost V 8 bases and J 4 bases; bases outside gene matches: 7. The germline V gene has CDR1 LGHDT and CDR2 YNNKEL (reference sequence). The chain's CDR3 is CASQVAGEPDTQYF. The CDR3 DNA sequence: TGTGCCAGCCAGGTAGCGGGAGAACCAGATACGCAGTATTTT.

This chain links TRBV6-5 with TRBJ1-5; no clear D gene. In germline, CDR1 is MNHEY, CDR2 SVGAGI. Trimming shortened V by 5 bases and J by 7 bases, and 15 bases separated the two germline ends. The CDR3 is 14 residues long. The CDR3 loop is CASSPTGMTQPQHF. The CDR3 coding sequence is TGTGCCAGCAGTCCAACCGGGATGACCCAGCCCCAGCATTTT.

V is TRBV29-1 and J is TRBJ2-7, with D perhaps matching TRBD1 (5 bases). The germline V and J ends were trimmed by 4 bases and 3 bases, with 10 bases remaining between them. The CDR3 runs to 12 residues. Germline lookup yields CDR1 SQVTM and CDR2 ANQGSEA. As DNA, the CDR3 is TGCAGCGTTGTTGACAGCCACTACGAGCAGTACTTC. Translation: CSVVDSHYEQYF.

V and J are TRBV28 and TRBJ2-7; 13 bases are a match to TRBD2. Trimming cost V 6 bases and J 7 bases; bases outside gene matches: 9. The CDR3 runs 15 residues. Germline values: CDR1 MDHEN, CDR2 SYDVKM. The CDR3 reads CASSRPPGLAGEQYF. The DNA for the CDR3 is TGTGCCAGCAGCCGGCCCCCGGGACTAGCGGGAGAGCAGTACTTC.

This chain links TRBV19 with TRBJ1-5, with 8 nucleotides matching TRBD1. The CDR3 runs to 15 residues. V lost 4 bases, J lost 0 bases, and 2 bases stayed unmatched. CDR1 and CDR2 (germline): LNHDA, SQIVND (reference sequence). The CDR3 DNA follows: TGTGCCAGTAGTACGACAGGGGCTAGCAATCAGCCCCAGCATTTT. This codes for CASSTTGASNQPQHF.